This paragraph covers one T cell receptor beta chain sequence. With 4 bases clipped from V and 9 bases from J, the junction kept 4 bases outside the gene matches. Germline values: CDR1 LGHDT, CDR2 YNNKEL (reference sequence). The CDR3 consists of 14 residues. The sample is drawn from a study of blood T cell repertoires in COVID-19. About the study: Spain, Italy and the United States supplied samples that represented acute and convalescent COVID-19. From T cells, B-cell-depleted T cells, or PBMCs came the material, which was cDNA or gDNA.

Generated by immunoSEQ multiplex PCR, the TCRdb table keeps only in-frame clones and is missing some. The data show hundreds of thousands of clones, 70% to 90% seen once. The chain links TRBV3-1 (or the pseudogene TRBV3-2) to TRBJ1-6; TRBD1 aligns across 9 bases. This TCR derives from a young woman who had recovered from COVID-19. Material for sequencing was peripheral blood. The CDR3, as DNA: TGTGCCAGCAGCCGCCGGGACAGGGCTTCACCCCTCCACTTT. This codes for CASSRRDRASPLHF.